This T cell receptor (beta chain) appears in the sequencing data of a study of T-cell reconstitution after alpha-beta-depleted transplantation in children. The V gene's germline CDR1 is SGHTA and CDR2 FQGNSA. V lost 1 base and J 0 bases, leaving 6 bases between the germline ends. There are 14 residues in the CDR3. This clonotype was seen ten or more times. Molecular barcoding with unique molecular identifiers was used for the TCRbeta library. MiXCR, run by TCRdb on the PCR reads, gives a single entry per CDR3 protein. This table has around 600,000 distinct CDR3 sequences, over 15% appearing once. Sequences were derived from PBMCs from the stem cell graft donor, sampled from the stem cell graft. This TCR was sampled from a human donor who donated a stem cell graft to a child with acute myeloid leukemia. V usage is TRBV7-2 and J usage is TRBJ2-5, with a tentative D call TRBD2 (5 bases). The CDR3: CASSLGGYQETQYF. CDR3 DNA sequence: TGTGCCAGCAGCTTAGGAGGGTACCAAGAGACCCAGTACTTC.